Each of the 15 T cell receptor beta chains below was sequenced from the same sample in a study of OX40 agonist ivuxolimab in advanced cancers. Assay: immunoSEQ multiplex PCR; the TCRdb copy retains only in-frame clones and omits some. This table has tens of thousands of clones, 88% appearing once. This specimen was CD4+ or CD8+ T cells sorted from blood, taken in a trial of the OX40 agonist ivuxolimab. These receptors were obtained from an adult with an advanced solid tumor such as melanoma, head and neck, liver or kidney cancer.

This chain links TRBV6-5 with TRBJ2-7, with a tentative D call TRBD1 (5 bases). Deletions cut 0 bases from V and 4 bases from J, with 13 bases between. The CDR3 spans 15 residues. Germline V lookup: CDR1 MNHEY, CDR2 SVGAGI. The CDR3 DNA is TGTGCCAGCAGTTACTCTGGGCAGGGTGGGTACGAGCAGTACTTC. Its translation: CASSYSGQGGYEQYF.

The CDR3 spells CASSLEGNYGYTF. The CDR3 DNA sequence: TGTGCCAGCAGCTTGGAGGGTAACTATGGCTACACCTTC. The chain recombines TRBV5-6 with TRBJ1-2; D is unclear. The CDR3 loop spans 13 amino acids. The germline V gene encodes CDR1 SGHDT and CDR2 YYEEEE. Trimming took off 0 bases at V and 1 base at J, with 4 bases between the two ends.

CDR3 DNA sequence: TGTGCCAGCAGTCGGTCGGCCATGAACACTGAAGCTTTCTTT. It codes for CASSRSAMNTEAFF. V and J are TRBV25-1 and TRBJ1-1; D not certain. Germline V gene data show CDR1 as MGHDK and CDR2 as SYGVNS. V was clipped by 5 bases and J by 0 bases, with 10 bases between them. The CDR3 sequence is 14 residues long.

The chain carries TRBV4-1 and TRBJ1-2, with D maybe TRBD1 (5 bases). The CDR3 spans 16 residues. The germline V and J ends were trimmed by 1 base and 0 bases, with 12 bases remaining between them. Germline V gene lookup returns CDR1 MGHRA and CDR2 YSYEKL. The CDR3 DNA sequence: TGCGCCAGCAGCCAAGTGTTGGGGCCAGCTAACTATGGCTACACCTTC. Translated, it gives CASSQVLGPANYGYTF.

The chain couples TRBV9 to TRBJ2-3; 9 bases are shared with TRBD2. The CDR3 is 17 residues long. Unmatched junction bases numbered 5, after V lost 0 bases and J lost 0 bases. In germline, CDR1 is SGDLS, CDR2 YYNGEE. CDR3 nucleotides: TGTGCCAGCAGCGTAGAGCTAGCGGGGACTAGCACAGATACGCAGTATTTT. Its protein is CASSVELAGTSTDTQYF.

This clone was recorded only once. This rearrangement joins TRBV7-9 to TRBJ1-1, with D unclear. Germline values: CDR1 SEHNR, CDR2 FQNEAQ (reference sequence). Trimming took off 4 bases at V and 0 bases at J, with 15 bases between the two ends. The CDR3 length is 16 residues. CDR3: CASSSYGIKMNTEAFF. The CDR3 DNA sequence: TGTGCCAGCAGCTCCTATGGGATTAAGATGAACACTGAAGCTTTCTTT.

The rearrangement joins TRBV30 to TRBJ2-3; D remains ambiguous. This CDR3 spans 13 amino acids. The V gene's germline CDR1 is GTSNPN and CDR2 SVGIG (reference sequence). V was pared by 3 bases and J by 2 bases, with 9 bases between. The CDR3 loop reads CAWSPGTTDTQYF. CDR3 nucleotides: TGTGCCTGGAGCCCTGGAACCACAGATACGCAGTATTTT.

This rearrangement joins TRBV28 to TRBJ2-1; 10 nucleotides align to TRBD2. CDR3 size: 14 residues. CDR1 and CDR2 (germline): MDHEN, SYDVKM. V was pared by 5 bases and J by 13 bases, with 11 bases of the junction left unmatched. The CDR3 spells CASSMGVTSGPQFF. The CDR3 nucleotides read TGTGCCAGCAGTATGGGAGTGACTAGCGGGCCTCAGTTCTTC.

The chain has TRBV28 and TRBJ1-5; D not certain. Germline CDR1 reads MDHEN; CDR2 reads SYDVKM. V was shortened by 5 bases and J by 7 bases, with 12 bases between the two germline ends. There are 13 residues in the CDR3. CDR3 sequence: CASSPMTGQPQHF. The CDR3, as DNA: TGTGCCAGCAGTCCTATGACGGGACAGCCCCAGCATTTT.

The chain has TRBV9 and TRBJ2-1, with D unresolved. This CDR3 is 14 amino acids long. V lost 1 base and J 6 bases, leaving 11 bases between the germline ends. CDR1 and CDR2 (germline): SGDLS, YYNGEE. CDR3 sequence reads: CASSVSSHFNEQFF. The CDR3, as DNA: TGTGCCAGCAGCGTATCTAGTCATTTCAATGAGCAGTTCTTC.

The chain links TRBV11-1 to TRBJ2-5; no definite D call. V shed 0 bases and J shed 2 bases, with 7 bases lying between them. CDR3 length: 14 amino acids. Germline-derived CDR1 and CDR2 are SGHAT and FQDESV (reference sequence). Here the CDR3 reads CASSLAYNQETQYF. The CDR3 bases are TGTGCCAGCAGCTTAGCCTACAATCAAGAGACCCAGTACTTC.

The rearrangement links TRBV4-1 to TRBJ1-5; TRBD1 is a possible D gene (6 bases). This CDR3 has 15 amino acids. V dropped 3 bases and J dropped 4 bases, with 13 bases sitting between them. Germline CDR1 reads MGHRA; CDR2 reads YSYEKL. The CDR3 coding sequence is TGCGCCAGCAGCCAGCAGGGGTTTGAGAATCAGCCCCAGCATTTT. Encoded protein: CASSQQGFENQPQHF.

V and J are TRBV27 and TRBJ2-1; D is possibly TRBD1 (5 bases). This CDR3 has 13 amino acids. The germline CDR1 and CDR2 sequences are MNHEY and SMNVEV (reference sequence). V lost 0 bases and J lost 9, with 9 bases in between. The CDR3, as DNA: TGTGCCAGCAGTTTATCGGGGCATGCTGAGCAGTTCTTC. This sequence encodes CASSLSGHAEQFF.

The rearrangement links TRBV6-5 to TRBJ2-7, with D perhaps TRBD1 (6 bases). This CDR3 comprises 15 residues. In germline, CDR1 is MNHEY, CDR2 SVGAGI. V lost 4 bases to trimming and J lost 0 bases, with 13 bases between them. The chain's CDR3 is CASSWGRASSYEQYF. For the CDR3, the DNA is TGTGCCAGCAGTTGGGGGCGGGCCAGCTCCTACGAGCAGTACTTC.

V is TRBV2 and J is TRBJ2-1, with D perhaps matching TRBD1 or TRBD2 (5 bases each). Germline CDR1 is SNHLY and CDR2 is FYNNEI. V lost 5 bases and J lost 8, with 19 bases in between. The CDR3 loop spans 15 amino acids. CDR3 sequence (DNA): TGTGCCAGCAGTCCGGTCGGAGGTTCCAGGGATGAGCAGTTCTTC. Its protein product is CASSPVGGSRDEQFF.